The TCR beta chain described here comes from a study of shared clonotypes between healthy human individuals (dated by TCRdb to 2018 to 2021). As for the study more broadly: A few men and a couple of women, aged 18 to 49 years, made up the cohort. To increase sequencing depth and limit assay-specific biases, TCR repertoire library preparation and sequencing were carried out by different laboratories using diverse techniques. For each donor, three plates each were used for CD4 naive and CD4 memory, two plates were used for CD8 naive, and one plate was used for CD8 memory. To estimate repertoire size and how much clonotype sharing occurs between individuals, the study deeply sequenced the blood TCR repertoires of about five healthy adults. Between about 0.94 and 10 billion PBMCs per donor were obtained by leukapheresis.

Concerning this clone itself: The specificity of this receptor is unknown. No base quality information exists; no much larger clone differs at one position.

Via the germline V gene, CDR1 is MGHDK and CDR2 SYGVNS. Germline trimming amounts to 4 bases on V and 0 bases on J, with 1 as the count of junction bases outside the gene matches. The cysteine opens and the phenylalanine closes a CDR3 of 14 amino acids. Only the CDR3 portion is preserved as DNA: 42 bases, with reading frame beginning at the first base. TCR CDR3 regions were amplified from genomic DNA by multiplex PCR using the deep immunoSEQ assay. Extracted genomic DNA from each cell subset was distributed evenly across all wells of several immunoSEQ 96-well plates, and each plate was treated as a replicate. Each replicate PCR for sorted subsets received 200 ng genomic DNA, equal to 30,000 or so T cell genomes. The purified libraries were quantified using a Qubit 3.0 fluorometer, sized with a Bioanalyzer 2100, and then quantified again using the KAPA Library Quantification kit. Every immunoSEQ 96-well plate was sequenced on a dedicated single-read 150-cycle Illumina NextSeq 550 flow cell. In the authors' own workflow: Because the immunoSEQ output included only junctional sequences and no quality scores, the filtering could not be the same as the filtering used for full-length reads. To assign V/J genes and CDR3, sequences were annotated using PyIR, a Python wrapper for IgBLAST v1.9, with IMGT germline references. Reads were removed for weak V/J assignments (E-value above 1e-6), missing CDR3, stop codons, out-of-frame junctions, or ambiguous translated residues. A V3J clonotype was defined by an identical inferred V gene, J gene, and CDR3 amino acid sequence. To compute the percentage overlap between repertoires, the number of shared unique clonotypes was divided by the size of the smaller repertoire. Richness of each repertoire was evaluated using RTK rarefaction, the Chao1 estimator, and Recon v2.1 estimates of unobserved clonotypes. Generation probabilities for all TCRbeta clonotypes obtained by the gDNA method from four donors were computed using OLGA. The immuneACCESS repertoire file appears here via TCRdb, limited to in-frame rearrangements. These files lack a portion of the clones; in checked studies, under half of the deficit traces to unresolved V genes, and the cause of the others is not known. V and J calls and clone size follow that table, whereas D and trimming were derived from the DNA. For this sample the table gives millions of clones, of which about 95% were detected only once. The top ten clones comprise 0.85% to 1.3% of the sample.

For the CD8 naive samples, CD45RO-negative cells were positively selected for CCR7, yielding a CD45RA+CCR7+ population from which TemRA cells were excluded. Healthy HIV-negative adults with no recently reported acute infections or vaccinations were included as donors. Every donor was a Caucasian adult residing in Nashville, Tennessee, USA. After blood collection by leukapheresis, PBMCs were isolated using Ficoll-Histopaque density gradient centrifugation and then cryopreserved in the vapor phase of liquid nitrogen. Analytical flow cytometry was used to check the purity and quantity of every magnetically sorted T cell population. Genomic DNA was isolated from every sorted fraction and measured by UV absorbance on a Nanodrop 2000c. Overall study outcomes, separate from this receptor: Because the study included only a small number of donors, the genetic and exposure-history diversity represented was limited. Naive subsets generally had larger estimated clonotype richness than memory subsets. Compared with non-shared clonotypes, clonotypes shared by all four sorted-subset donors had higher generation probabilities. Based on pairwise subsampling, the degree of clonotype sharing among donors was expected to be affected by sequencing depth. About 5% of naive CD4, 3.5% of naive CD8, around 2.3% of memory CD4, and about 0.4% of memory CD8 clonotypes were shared across a few donors. Sampling was restricted to blood, and TCR repertoires in tissue are likely to differ from TCR repertoires in blood. Even with the large sequencing depth, rarefaction of the sorted-subset datasets indicated that sequencing was incomplete.

The chain was built from TRBV25-1 and TRBJ2-5, with 8 bases aligning to TRBD2. The sample was naive CD8+ T cells sorted from blood. The sample's cell subset or site label, decoded: CD45RA+CCR7+. The receptor was isolated from a man between 18 and 35 years old in good health. The CDR3: CASSAGGDQETQYF. The sequenced DNA is TGTGCCAGCAGTGCGGGGGGGGACCAAGAGACCCAGTACTTC.